Below, 23 T cell receptor beta chains from the same sample are listed, as sequenced in a study of T-cell reconstitution after alpha-beta-depleted transplantation in children. Using unique molecular identifiers, the investigators prepared the TCRbeta library. TCRdb itself ran the PCR reads through MiXCR, one entry per CDR3 protein. This table has about 420,000 distinct CDR3 sequences, approximately 10% appearing once. The sequenced sample was PBMCs from the stem cell graft donor, obtained from the stem cell graft. Receptors were obtained from a human donor who donated a stem cell graft to a child with acute myeloid leukemia.

In this sample, this clonotype turned up a few times. V and J are TRBV7-2 and TRBJ2-5; unclear D gene. The CDR3 runs to 12 residues. V gave up 4 bases and J gave up 5 bases, with 8 bases separating them. The germline V gene encodes CDR1 SGHTA and CDR2 FQGNSA. The CDR3 spells CASSSTRETQYF. Written as DNA, the CDR3 is TGTGCCAGCAGCTCAACTCGGGAGACCCAGTACTTC.

There are a few counts of this clonotype. Here the CDR3 DNA reads TGTGCCAGCAGCCGACGGAGGGAGGGTACGCAGTATTTT. It translates to CASSRRREGTQYF. This chain links TRBV27 with TRBJ2-3; 7 nucleotides line up with TRBD2. The germline gives CDR1 MNHEY, CDR2 SMNVEV (reference sequence). The CDR3 totals 13 residues. V was pared by 6 bases and J by 8 bases, with 8 bases of the junction left unmatched.

This rearrangement joins TRBV29-1 to TRBJ2-3; TRBD1 matches 7 bases. Germline V gene data show CDR1 as SQVTM and CDR2 as ANQGSEA. V lost 7 bases and J lost 0; bases outside the gene matches: 10. This CDR3 is 15 amino acids long. CDR3 protein: CSASKGGGSTDTQYF. Here the CDR3 DNA reads TGCAGCGCCAGCAAAGGGGGCGGAAGCACAGATACGCAGTATTTT.

This clonotype has a handful of counts. The rearrangement uses TRBV5-1 and TRBJ2-5; D remains unclear. V lost 0 bases and J 5 bases, leaving 8 bases between the germline ends. The CDR3 spans 13 residues. The germline CDR1 and CDR2 sequences are SGHRS and YFSETQ. DNA for the CDR3: TGCGCCAGCAGCTTGGAGACCGGGGAGACCCAGTACTTC. Protein product: CASSLETGETQYF.

The V call is TRBV5-6, the J call TRBJ2-5; possibly TRBD2 for D (5 bases). This CDR3 has 13 amino acids. Trimming cost V 2 bases and J 5 bases, with 10 bases left between them. Germline CDR1 is SGHDT and CDR2 is YYEEEE. The CDR3 DNA follows: TGTGCCAGCAGCTTCGCTAGCCTCGAGACCCAGTACTTC. Translation: CASSFASLETQYF.

Ten or more counts support this clonotype. This rearrangement joins TRBV29-1 to TRBJ2-2; no firm D call. The germline CDR1 and CDR2 sequences are SQVTM and ANQGSEA. The V gene lost 6 bases and the J gene lost 2 bases, with 7 bases spanning the gap. CDR3 length: 12 residues. The CDR3 loop is CSVDENTGELFF. CDR3 bases: TGCAGCGTGGACGAAAACACCGGGGAGCTGTTTTTT.

The J gene is TRBJ2-7, the V gene TRBV6-2 or TRBV6-3, with a possible D match to TRBD2 (5 bases). V shed 0 bases and J shed 3 bases, with 12 bases lying between them. This CDR3 is built from 15 residues. Germline CDR1 is MNHEY and CDR2 is SVGEGT. The CDR3 DNA follows: TGTGCCAGCAGTTACTCAACCCACCGGGGCTACGAGCAGTACTTC. Its translation is CASSYSTHRGYEQYF.

There are a few counts of this clonotype. V is TRBV4-3 and J is TRBJ2-5; TRBD2 matches at 10 bases. This CDR3 spans 15 amino acids. Per the germline V gene, CDR1 is LGHNA and CDR2 is YSLEER. With V trimmed by 3 bases and J by 2 bases, 3 bases remained unmatched. The CDR3 region is CASSQTSGRQETQYF. The CDR3 nucleotides are TGCGCCAGCAGCCAGACTAGCGGGCGACAAGAGACCCAGTACTTC.

This clonotype was detected many times. This sequence joins TRBV5-1 and TRBJ1-2; TRBD1 agrees at 7 bases. V was pared by 1 base and J by 4 bases, with 7 bases of the junction left unmatched. The CDR3 is 15 amino acids. Germline CDR1 SGHRS, CDR2 YFSETQ. CDR3 coding DNA: TGCGCCAGCAGCTTGTTCTCGGACAGGACCTATGGCTACACCTTC. This gives the protein CASSLFSDRTYGYTF.

This clonotype has at least ten counts. This sequence joins TRBV5-1 and TRBJ2-7, with 12 bases fitting TRBD2. The CDR3 consists of 18 residues. The junction had 11 bases not matched to a gene; V was cut back by 4 bases and J by 0 bases. Per germline, CDR1 SGHRS and CDR2 YFSETQ. The CDR3 region has the DNA TGCGCCAGCAGCCCCTCGGCGTTGGGACTAGCGGGCTCCTACGAGCAGTACTTC. This encodes CASSPSALGLAGSYEQYF. Full variable domain (rest looked up from reference TRBV5-1 and TRBJ2-7): KAGVTQTPRYLIKTRGQQVTLSCSPISGHRSVSWYQQTPGQGLQFLFEYFSETQRNKGNFPGRFSGRQFSNSRSEMNVSTLELGDSALYLCASSPSALGLAGSYEQYFGPGTRLTVT.

This clonotype was seen a few times. V usage is TRBV20-1 and J usage is TRBJ2-1; weak D call: TRBD1 (6 bases). CDR3 length equals 14 residues. The V and J ends lost 3 bases and 1 base respectively, with 10 bases between them. CDR1 DFQATT and CDR2 SNEGSKA come from the germline V gene (reference sequence). The CDR3 loop is CSASVRGSYNEQFF. The CDR3 coding sequence is TGCAGTGCTAGCGTCAGGGGATCCTACAATGAGCAGTTCTTC.

This clonotype was seen at least ten times. The chain has TRBV10-3 and TRBJ2-2, with 9 bases matching TRBD2. V gave up 5 bases and J gave up 5 bases; unmatched junction bases: 9. The CDR3 loop spans 16 amino acids. Germline CDR1 ENHRY, CDR2 SYGVKD. The CDR3 protein is CAISKGSSGRTGELFF. The CDR3 DNA reads TGTGCCATCAGTAAAGGTAGTAGCGGGAGAACCGGGGAGCTGTTTTTT.

J is TRBJ2-5 and V is TRBV5-1; D gene uncertain. The V end was cut by 0 bases, the J end by 2 bases, with 14 bases between. Germline CDR1 and CDR2: SGHRS and YFSETQ. The CDR3 covers 16 residues. This CDR3 is CASSLAIQPDQETQYF. The CDR3 DNA follows: TGCGCCAGCAGCTTGGCAATCCAGCCGGATCAAGAGACCCAGTACTTC.

This clonotype was seen only a few times. CDR3 nucleotides: TGTGCCAGCAGCTTTCCGACCACAGGTAACAATGAGCAGTTCTTC. This gives the protein CASSFPTTGNNEQFF. This chain uses TRBV7-9 with TRBJ2-1, with a weak D call TRBD1 (5 bases). Germline CDR1 and CDR2: SEHNR and FQNEAQ (reference sequence). The V end was cut by 3 bases, the J end by 5 bases, with 14 bases between. This CDR3 region has 15 residues.

The chain employs TRBV20-1 and TRBJ1-6, with 8 bases fitting TRBD1. The V gene end was trimmed by 5 bases and the J gene end by 7 bases; junction bases not matched to a gene: 10. Germline lookup yields CDR1 DFQATT and CDR2 SNEGSKA (reference sequence). The CDR3 contains 15 residues. The CDR3 loop reads CSAGGQDGNNSPLHF. In DNA form, the CDR3 reads TGCAGTGCTGGGGGACAGGACGGAAACAATTCACCCCTCCACTTT.

The chain is built from TRBV7-2 and TRBJ2-7, with D maybe TRBD1 (5 bases). V lost 5 bases and J lost 5, with 16 bases in between. CDR1 and CDR2 (germline): SGHTA, FQGNSA. The length of the CDR3 is 14 residues. CDR3 nucleotides: TGTGCCAGCAGCCTCCAGGGCCGCCCCGACGAGCAGTACTTC. This codes for CASSLQGRPDEQYF.

A few counts support this clonotype. J is TRBJ2-5 and V is TRBV10-3; 7 bases agree with TRBD2. Germline assignment: CDR1 ENHRY and CDR2 SYGVKD. The length of the CDR3 is 14 residues. With V trimmed by 8 bases and J by 2 bases, 8 bases remained unmatched. The CDR3 spells CAIRGGGPQETQYF. CDR3 in DNA: TGTGCCATCCGGGGCGGGGGACCACAAGAGACCCAGTACTTC.

This clonotype was picked up many times. This chain joins TRBV5-1 and TRBJ2-7; 7 positions match TRBD1. The V gene's germline CDR1 is SGHRS and CDR2 YFSETQ. The CDR3 contains 15 residues. With V trimmed by 4 bases and J by 5 bases, 12 bases remained unmatched. DNA for the CDR3: TGCGCCAGCAGCGCGATGGGACAGTTGCAAAACGAGCAGTACGTC. This sequence encodes CASSAMGQLQNEQYV.

This clonotype was recorded at least ten times. This chain uses TRBV27 with TRBJ2-2; 8 bases are a match to TRBD1. Germline CDR1 is MNHEY and CDR2 is SMNVEV (reference sequence). This CDR3 contains 13 residues. With V trimmed by 8 bases and J by 3 bases, 2 bases remained unmatched. This CDR3 reads CASSTGDTGELFF. As DNA, the CDR3 is TGTGCCAGCTCGACAGGGGACACCGGGGAGCTGTTTTTT.

Note on this clonotype: Being one base from a much bigger clone, this may be a read error. The chain is built from TRBV6-1 and TRBJ2-1; 8 bases are shared with TRBD1. Germline CDR1 MNHNS, CDR2 SASEGT. V lost 5 bases to trimming and J lost 8 bases; unmatched junction nucleotides: 8. The CDR3 sequence is 14 residues long. The CDR3 region is CASSPGPGGYEQFF. The DNA of the CDR3 is TGTGCCAGCAGTCCCGGGCCAGGGGGCTATGAGCAGTTCTTC.

This clonotype showed up just a few times. The rearrangement uses TRBV29-1 and TRBJ2-7, with 7 positions matching TRBD2. V gave up 4 bases and J gave up 2 bases; unmatched junction bases: 8. There are 14 residues in the CDR3. Germline V gene sequence: CDR1 SQVTM, CDR2 ANQGSEA. Here the CDR3 DNA reads TGCAGCGTTGGAGGGCTAGCGGTCCCCTACGAGCAGTACTTC. Its protein is CSVGGLAVPYEQYF.

The chain combines TRBV5-1 with TRBJ1-6; TRBD1 is a possible D gene (5 bases). V dropped 8 bases and J dropped 8 bases, with 11 bases sitting between them. This CDR3 contains 12 residues. CDR1 SGHRS and CDR2 YFSETQ come from the germline V gene. CDR3 DNA sequence: TGCGCCAGTGCGGACACTCATTCACCCCTCCACTTT. Protein product: CASADTHSPLHF. Supplemented by reference TRBV5-1 and TRBJ1-6, the full variable domain reads KAGVTQTPRYLIKTRGQQVTLSCSPISGHRSVSWYQQTPGQGLQFLFEYFSETQRNKGNFPGRFSGRQFSNSRSEMNVSTLELGDSALYLCASADTHSPLHFGNGTRLTVT.

This clonotype came up a few times. The CDR3 coding sequence is TGCAGTGCTAGTTCCTTCCCGGGGGGGCCGGAGGAGACCCAGTACTTC. Encoded protein: CSASSFPGGPEETQYF. The chain is built from TRBV20-1 and TRBJ2-5, with 8 bases aligning to TRBD2. Germline values: CDR1 DFQATT, CDR2 SNEGSKA (reference sequence). V lost 3 bases, J lost 5 bases, and 14 bases stayed unmatched. This CDR3 has 16 amino acids.